These T cell receptor beta chains were read from a single sample in a study of neoadjuvant nivolumab and ipilimumab in lung cancer. Sequenced by immunoSEQ multiplex PCR; TCRdb stores in-frame clones only, minus some. The table has 6,500 to 8,500 clones, 70% to 80% seen once. The material was tumor tissue, obtained after neoadjuvant nivolumab, alone or with ipilimumab, at or shortly before surgery. These receptors were collected from an adult with non-small cell lung cancer. The conserved cysteine and the conserved F or W are not part of the CDR3 here. Each record gives: CDR3 protein, clone size, V gene, J gene. Size tells how often a clone was seen (once, few, many) or the class of an expanded clone, and some rows leave it out.

CDR3 protein: ASSFGDNEQF
clone size: -
V gene: TRBV5-1
J gene: TRBJ2-1

CDR3 protein: ASKRSGNEQY
clone size: -
V gene: TRBV2
J gene: TRBJ2-7

CDR3 protein: ASRKGGLAAPRTDTQY
clone size: -
V gene: TRBV11-1
J gene: TRBJ2-3

CDR3 protein: ASSSRRGSWGDTQY
clone size: -
V gene: TRBV28
J gene: TRBJ2-3

CDR3 protein: ASSEAGGNQPQH
clone size: few
V gene: TRBV6-1
J gene: TRBJ1-5

CDR3 protein: ASKARGPNEKLF
clone size: -
V gene: TRBV2
J gene: TRBJ1-4

CDR3 protein: ASRDASYEQY
clone size: -
V gene: TRBV6-5
J gene: TRBJ2-7

CDR3 protein: ASSPAFGDSSYNEQF
clone size: -
V gene: TRBV5-1
J gene: TRBJ2-1

CDR3 protein: ASRYTRIMNTEAF
clone size: -
V gene: TRBV5-1
J gene: TRBJ1-1

CDR3 protein: ASSSGPGRLSTEAF
clone size: -
V gene: TRBV5-8
J gene: TRBJ1-1

CDR3 protein: ASSLTSGRASDEQF
clone size: -
V gene: TRBV5-1
J gene: TRBJ2-1

CDR3 protein: ATSRDLRAGIYYGYT
clone size: -
V gene: TRBV15
J gene: TRBJ1-2

CDR3 protein: ASSLGQGTQYYGYT
clone size: -
V gene: TRBV4-2
J gene: TRBJ1-2

CDR3 protein: ASSFQGGRPPYEQY
clone size: -
V gene: TRBV5-4
J gene: TRBJ2-7

CDR3 protein: ASSSGLAGVLRRTDTQY
clone size: -
V gene: TRBV11-1
J gene: TRBJ2-3

CDR3 protein: ASSLSPGLETQY
clone size: -
V gene: TRBV5-1
J gene: TRBJ2-5

CDR3 protein: ASSLWSSGNEQF
clone size: few
V gene: TRBV5-5
J gene: TRBJ2-1

CDR3 protein: ASRSLWEQY
clone size: -
V gene: TRBV6-5
J gene: TRBJ2-7

CDR3 protein: ASSNQDRANTEAF
clone size: -
V gene: TRBV6-6
J gene: TRBJ1-1

CDR3 protein: ASNSRDRAEAF
clone size: -
V gene: TRBV5-1
J gene: TRBJ1-1

CDR3 protein: ASSPLTGFFSPEQY
clone size: -
V gene: TRBV28
J gene: TRBJ2-7

CDR3 protein: ASSSLRGSGASYEQY
clone size: -
V gene: TRBV5-1
J gene: TRBJ2-7

CDR3 protein: ASRTLVRNTEAF
clone size: -
V gene: TRBV5-1
J gene: TRBJ1-1

CDR3 protein: ASDSSPGNTIY
clone size: -
V gene: TRBV6-1
J gene: TRBJ1-3

CDR3 protein: ASPGRTDTQY
clone size: -
V gene: TRBV2
J gene: TRBJ2-3

CDR3 protein: ASRRQGYYGYT
clone size: few
V gene: TRBV6-5
J gene: TRBJ1-2

CDR3 protein: ASSPGQVPGYGYT
clone size: few
V gene: TRBV18
J gene: TRBJ1-2